One sample yielded the 17 T cell receptor beta chains listed below, sequenced in a study of CD8 T cells in Susac syndrome (dated by TCRdb to between 2019 and 2020). Library preparation employed the immunoSEQ multiplex PCR assay. RNA was extracted using the RNeasy kit, and roughly 0.5 to 1 microgram was reverse transcribed with random hexamers. The raw public reads went through TCRdb reprocessing: fastp at Q25, MiXCR clone calling, in-frame beta chains kept. Each entry merges the rows of one CDR3 protein and shows their most common DNA and genes. This sample holds 200,000 or so distinct CDR3 sequences; approximately 90% were observed only once. Roughly 0.13% of the sample lies in the top ten. The material sequenced was CD8+ T cells from PBMCs. Every receptor here comes from a human donor with multiple sclerosis.

For the CDR3, the DNA is TGTGCCAGCAGTTCAAACAGGGTCCCAACCTACGAGCAGTACTTC. Translated, it gives CASSSNRVPTYEQYF. The V gene is TRBV27, the J gene TRBJ2-7; TRBD1 is a possible D gene (6 bases). In germline, CDR1 is MNHEY, CDR2 SMNVEV (reference sequence). V dropped 4 bases and J dropped 2 bases, with 15 bases sitting between them. CDR3 length: 15 amino acids.

This clonotype was observed once. The rearrangement links TRBV12-5 to TRBJ2-1; D might be TRBD1 (5 bases). There are 13 residues in the CDR3. Germline V gene data show CDR1 as LGHNT and CDR2 as FRNRAP. Trimming stripped 3 bases from V and 8 bases from J, with 11 bases between. In DNA form, the CDR3 reads TGTGCTAGTGGTTTAGGGCAGGGCCATGAGCAGTTCTTC. It codes for CASGLGQGHEQFF.

The chain carries TRBV28 and TRBJ1-2; D ambiguous. With 10 bases removed from V and 6 bases from J, the gap between germline ends came to 9 bases. CDR1 is MDHEN, CDR2 SYDVKM, per germline. The CDR3 contains 10 residues. The CDR3 DNA follows: TGTGCCACCGAGTTGGATGGCTACACCTTC. Amino acid sequence: CATELDGYTF.

This rearrangement joins TRBV7-8 to TRBJ2-1; D not resolved. Trimming took 5 bases from V and 10 from J, leaving 15 bases between them. This CDR3 region has 13 residues. Germline loops: CDR1 SGHVS, CDR2 FQNEAQ. CDR3 in DNA: TGTGCCAGCAGCCTTCGGGCTTCGAGAGAGCAGTTCTTC. Protein: CASSLRASREQFF.

This chain joins TRBV27 and TRBJ1-2; D perhaps matches TRBD1 (5 bases). CDR3 length: 15 amino acids. CDR1 is MNHEY and CDR2 is SMNVEV in the germline V gene (reference sequence). Trimming stripped 4 bases from V and 4 bases from J, with 16 bases between. Here the CDR3 reads CASSWDPTGGYGYTF. The DNA of the CDR3 is TGTGCCAGCAGTTGGGACCCGACGGGGGGCTATGGCTACACCTTC.

The genes are TRBV25-1 and TRBJ1-4; D is perhaps TRBD1 (5 bases). V dropped 3 bases and J dropped 8 bases, with 13 bases sitting between them. There are 14 residues in the CDR3. Germline CDR1 is MGHDK and CDR2 is SYGVNS. In DNA form, the CDR3 reads TGTGCCAGCAGTGACAGGGCCGCGGGCGAAAAACTGTTTTTT. As protein: CASSDRAAGEKLFF.

The DNA of the CDR3 is TGTGCCAGCAGCCAAGTGTTGCCCCCGGGCGGTGAGCAGTTCTTC. Translated, it gives CASSQVLPPGGEQFF. This chain links TRBV3-1 with TRBJ2-1; no reliable D call. Germline V gives CDR1 LGHDT, CDR2 YNNKEL (reference sequence). Trimming stripped 1 base from V and 9 bases from J, with 16 bases between. This CDR3 is built from 15 residues.

The chain recombines TRBV5-8 with TRBJ1-1; D uncertain. The CDR3 runs 14 residues. The germline V gene encodes CDR1 SGHTS and CDR2 YDEGEE. The V and J ends lost 0 bases and 8 bases respectively, with 14 bases between them. CDR3 nucleotide sequence: TGTGCCAGCAGCTTGGCCTTAGGGTACCCCGAAGCTTTCTTT. Protein: CASSLALGYPEAFF.

The chain employs TRBV4-1 and TRBJ2-4; TRBD1 is a possible D gene (6 bases). This CDR3 comprises 15 residues. Trimming pared 0 bases from V and 7 bases from J, leaving 13 bases between. The germline gives CDR1 MGHRA, CDR2 YSYEKL. The CDR3 spells CASSQDPGASNIQYF. CDR3 sequence (DNA): TGCGCCAGCAGCCAAGATCCAGGGGCTTCCAACATTCAGTACTTC.

The V call is TRBV2, the J call TRBJ2-1, with a possible D match to TRBD1 (5 bases). Germline CDR1 and CDR2: SNHLY and FYNNEI. The V end lost 5 bases, the J end lost 8 bases, and 19 bases lay between the germline ends. This CDR3 is 15 amino acids long. The CDR3 nucleotides read TGTGCCAGCAGTTGGTCAGGGTCCCCCGGAGATGAGCAGTTCTTC. Translating it yields CASSWSGSPGDEQFF. The full variable domain, its missing parts supplied by reference TRBV2 and TRBJ2-1, is EPEVTQTPSHQVTQMGQEVILRCVPISNHLYFYWYRQILGQKVEFLVSFYNNEISEKSEIFDDQFSVERPDGSNFTLKIRSTKLEDSAMYFCASSWSGSPGDEQFFGPGTRLTVL.

This clonotype was observed once. V and J are TRBV28 and TRBJ1-1, with D uncertain. The CDR3 loop spans 14 amino acids. The V and J ends lost 7 bases and 3 bases respectively, with 15 bases between them. Germline values: CDR1 MDHEN, CDR2 SYDVKM. The CDR3 sequence: CASIRAARDTEAFF. The DNA for the CDR3 is TGTGCCAGCATTAGGGCCGCCCGAGACACTGAAGCTTTCTTT.

The chain recombines TRBV2 with TRBJ2-1, with D possibly TRBD2 on 5 matching bases. The CDR3 runs to 14 residues. Trimming stripped 4 bases from V and 5 bases from J, with 12 bases between. The V gene's germline CDR1 is SNHLY and CDR2 FYNNEI. CDR3: CASSGVERNNEQFF. The CDR3 DNA is TGTGCCAGCAGTGGGGTGGAGCGGAACAATGAGCAGTTCTTC.

This clonotype is a singleton in its sample. V is TRBV2 and J is TRBJ1-2; D uncertain. Trimming left V 6 bases short and J 4 bases short, with 9 bases between. Germline lookup yields CDR1 SNHLY and CDR2 FYNNEI. This CDR3 region has 12 residues. The CDR3 DNA is TGTGCCAGCAGAGGCGGAAGCTATGGCTACACCTTC. It is translated as CASRGGSYGYTF.

The V call is TRBV20-1, the J call TRBJ2-7, with D tentatively TRBD1 (5 bases). Germline loops: CDR1 DFQATT, CDR2 SNEGSKA (reference sequence). This CDR3 comprises 15 residues. This CDR3 is CRDPPPGKNLYEQYF. CDR3 coding DNA: TGCAGAGACCCACCCCCAGGGAAAAACCTCTACGAGCAGTACTTC.

V and J are TRBV27 and TRBJ1-2; 8 bases line up with TRBD1. This CDR3 contains 15 residues. Trimming at V came to 5 bases and at J to 7 bases, leaving 12 bases not matched to a gene. CDR1 is MNHEY, CDR2 SMNVEV, per germline (reference sequence). The chain's CDR3 is CASSLQLSGTGGYTF. CDR3 nucleotides: TGTGCCAGCAGTCTCCAATTATCCGGGACAGGTGGCTACACCTTC.

The V call is TRBV7-8, the J call TRBJ2-7; 7 bases are shared with TRBD2. This CDR3 spans 13 amino acids. Trimming at V came to 5 bases and at J to 6 bases, leaving 7 bases not matched to a gene. CDR1 and CDR2 (germline): SGHVS, FQNEAQ. Written as DNA, the CDR3 is TGTGCCAGCAGCCCGTCCGGGGGGAGCGAGCAGTACTTC. The encoded protein is CASSPSGGSEQYF.

The J gene is TRBJ2-1, the V gene TRBV6-5; 7 positions agree with TRBD1. This CDR3 contains 17 residues. V lost 2 bases to trimming and J lost 7 bases; unmatched junction nucleotides: 14. The germline gives CDR1 MNHEY, CDR2 SVGAGI. The CDR3 here is CASSYRRGLGGWNEQFF. The CDR3 DNA follows: TGTGCCAGCAGTTACCGTAGGGGGCTAGGTGGTTGGAATGAGCAGTTCTTC.